Following are 13 T cell receptor beta chains from one sample sequenced in a study of T-cell memory formation after mild COVID-19. TCRdb reprocessed the 5' RACE reads with MiXCR, giving one entry per CDR3 protein. Among more than 200,000 distinct CDR3 sequences listed, about 15% were seen once. Sample: PBMCs or a T cell subset sorted from them (not recorded which). These receptors all stem from a man younger than 35 who had mild COVID-19 (a few samples of this study predate the infection). Cell type and time point are not known.

This clonotype was observed a handful of times. The CDR3: CATSDRVDSPLHF. Here the CDR3 DNA reads TGTGCCACCTCGGACAGGGTGGATTCACCCCTCCACTTT. This rearrangement joins TRBV19 to TRBJ1-6, with TRBD1 matching 8 bases. Germline loops: CDR1 LNHDA, CDR2 SQIVND (reference sequence). The CDR3 is made up of 13 amino acids. V lost 10 bases to trimming and J lost 8 bases; unmatched junction nucleotides: 7.

The chain uses TRBV5-5 and TRBJ1-2, with 8 nucleotides matching TRBD1. J gave up 4 bases and V 2 bases, and 10 bases lay outside the gene matches. There are 16 residues in the CDR3. The germline V gene encodes CDR1 SGHKS and CDR2 YYEKEE (reference sequence). In DNA form, the CDR3 reads TGTGCCAGCAGCTTAGGAGTTGGACAGGGCGCCTATGGCTACACCTTC. Its protein product is CASSLGVGQGAYGYTF.

This clonotype was recorded a few times. The chain recombines TRBV6-6 with TRBJ1-1, with D uncertain. V dropped 2 bases and J dropped 1 base, with 8 bases sitting between them. The germline V gene encodes CDR1 MNHNY and CDR2 SVGAGI (reference sequence). CDR3 length: 14 residues. This CDR3 is CASSYVNRNTEAFF. The CDR3 region has the DNA TGTGCCAGCAGTTACGTAAACCGGAACACTGAAGCTTTCTTT.

The V and J genes are TRBV5-1 and TRBJ2-3; no reliable D call. The V gene's germline CDR1 is SGHRS and CDR2 YFSETQ. The CDR3 runs 15 residues. Between the trimmed V and J ends, which lost 0 bases and 0 bases, there was a span of 8 bases. CDR3 sequence (DNA): TGCGCCAGCAGCTTGGGACATGCTAGCACAGATACGCAGTATTTT. Its protein product is CASSLGHASTDTQYF.

This clonotype was seen a handful of times. The chain uses TRBV7-2 and TRBJ2-1; 8 bases map to TRBD1. The V gene end was trimmed by 4 bases and the J gene end by 5 bases; junction bases not matched to a gene: 7. This CDR3 is 15 amino acids long. CDR1 and CDR2 (germline): SGHTA, FQGNSA. The CDR3: CASSYGRGLNNEQFF. The CDR3, as DNA: TGTGCCAGCAGCTACGGCAGGGGGCTTAACAATGAGCAGTTCTTC. Together with reference TRBV7-2 and TRBJ2-1, the CDR3 gives the full variable domain: GAGVSQSPSNKVTEKGKDVELRCDPISGHTALYWYRQSLGQGLEFLIYFQGNSAPDKSGLPSDRFSAERTGGSVSTLTIQRTQQEDSAVYLCASSYGRGLNNEQFFGPGTRLTVL.

The chain has TRBV6-5 and TRBJ1-6; D unresolved. Germline loops: CDR1 MNHEY, CDR2 SVGAGI. There are 16 residues in the CDR3. Trimming shortened V by 2 bases and J by 6 bases, and 14 bases separated the two germline ends. The CDR3 nucleotides read TGTGCCAGCAGTTACGGGAGGACGAGGCGTAATTCACCCCTCCACTTT. Protein sequence: CASSYGRTRRNSPLHF.

This clonotype was counted between two and nine times. The chain is built from TRBV6-2 or TRBV6-3 and TRBJ1-2, with a weak D call TRBD1 (5 bases). With 1 base removed from V and 3 bases from J, the gap between germline ends came to 9 bases. Per germline, CDR1 MNHEY and CDR2 SVGEGT. The CDR3 extends over 14 amino acids. The CDR3 reads CASSYFVTDYGYTF. The CDR3 nucleotides read TGTGCCAGCAGTTACTTCGTGACAGACTATGGCTACACCTTC.

This clonotype was detected a few times. J is TRBJ1-2 and V is TRBV7-9; D gene unclear. With 3 bases removed from V and 4 bases from J, the gap between germline ends came to 15 bases. Germline assignment: CDR1 SEHNR and CDR2 FQNEAQ (reference sequence). This CDR3 is 15 amino acids long. CDR3 sequence (DNA): TGTGCCAGCAGCTTCAACCGCGGAGGTCCCTATGGCTACACCTTC. Its translation: CASSFNRGGPYGYTF.

This clonotype was seen more than once but under ten times. The rearrangement links TRBV18 to TRBJ1-1; a possible D gene is TRBD1 (5 bases). V lost 1 base, J lost 3 bases, and 9 bases lay in between. The germline gives CDR1 KGHSH, CDR2 LQKENI. This CDR3 has 14 amino acids. Here the CDR3 DNA reads TGTGCCAGCTCACCACTCGGGGACTACACTGAAGCTTTCTTT. Its translation: CASSPLGDYTEAFF.

In this sample, this clonotype turned up many times. This chain connects TRBV7-2 to TRBJ2-1; tentative D call: TRBD2 (7 bases). The germline V gene encodes CDR1 SGHTA and CDR2 FQGNSA. The CDR3 covers 17 residues. The V end was cut by 5 bases, the J end by 2 bases, with 19 bases between. The CDR3 sequence is CASSVRGRGEPYNEQFF. CDR3 nucleotides: TGTGCCAGCAGCGTCAGGGGACGGGGGGAACCCTACAATGAGCAGTTCTTC.

This clonotype turned up a few times. This chain uses TRBV7-2 with TRBJ2-1; no clear D. Germline CDR1 and CDR2: SGHTA and FQGNSA. With 3 bases removed from V and 4 bases from J, the gap between germline ends came to 7 bases. CDR3 length equals 13 residues. In nucleotides, the CDR3 is TGTGCCAGCAGCTTTCAGAAGTACAATGAGCAGTTCTTC. Its protein product is CASSFQKYNEQFF. Together with reference TRBV7-2 and TRBJ2-1, the CDR3 gives the full variable domain: GAGVSQSPSNKVTEKGKDVELRCDPISGHTALYWYRQSLGQGLEFLIYFQGNSAPDKSGLPSDRFSAERTGGSVSTLTIQRTQQEDSAVYLCASSFQKYNEQFFGPGTRLTVL.

This clonotype was detected many times. The chain carries TRBV18 and TRBJ1-4, with 7 bases lining up with TRBD1. CDR1 KGHSH and CDR2 LQKENI come from the germline V gene. V lost 4 bases and J lost 4; bases outside the gene matches: 3. This CDR3 has 14 residues. The DNA of the CDR3 is TGTGCCAGCTCACGGGACAGACTTAATGAAAAACTGTTTTTT. It yields the protein CASSRDRLNEKLFF.

This chain joins TRBV7-9 and TRBJ2-7; D is uncertain. CDR3 size: 13 residues. The V and J ends lost 8 bases and 2 bases respectively, with 13 bases between them. Germline loops: CDR1 SEHNR, CDR2 FQNEAQ (reference sequence). The CDR3 here is CASAPDGPYEQYF. CDR3 nucleotide sequence: TGTGCCAGCGCCCCCGACGGACCCTACGAGCAGTACTTC.